This is a list of T cell receptor beta chains from one sample in a study of T-cell memory formation after mild COVID-19. TCRdb analysed the 5' RACE reads with MiXCR anew, one entry per CDR3 protein. The data contain tens of thousands of distinct CDR3 sequences, about 15% of them singletons. Material: PBMCs or a T cell subset sorted from them (not recorded which). Source of these receptors: a man aged 18-30 years who had mild COVID-19 (a few samples of this study predate the infection). Cell type and time point are not known. CDR3s include the opening cysteine and the closing phenylalanine or tryptophan. D genes are given only for firm matches. Size is omitted from some rows. Given values are once, few, many or a class for expanded clones.

D gene: NA; V gene: TRBV20-1; J gene: TRBJ2-5; clone size: NA; CDR3 DNA: TGCAGTGCTAGAGATATCTGGCAGAACCAAGAGACCCAGTACTTC; CDR3 protein: CSARDIWQNQETQYF
D gene: TRBD1; V gene: TRBV11-2; J gene: TRBJ2-7; clone size: NA; CDR3 DNA: TGTGCCAGCAGCTTAGACGGGACAGGGGGGTACGAGCAGTACTTC; CDR3 protein: CASSLDGTGGYEQYF
D gene: TRBD1; V gene: TRBV6-6; J gene: TRBJ1-6; clone size: NA; CDR3 DNA: TGTGCCAGCAGTTACTCACAGGGGGGCTCACCCCTCCACTTT; CDR3 protein: CASSYSQGGSPLHF
D gene: NA; V gene: TRBV3-1; J gene: TRBJ1-2; clone size: few; CDR3 DNA: TGTGCCAGCAGTTTTACAGGGACCCTCTATGGCTACACCTTC; CDR3 protein: CASSFTGTLYGYTF
D gene: NA; V gene: TRBV12-5; J gene: TRBJ2-3; clone size: few; CDR3 DNA: TGTGCTAGTGGTTTGGTTGCCTTAGATACGCAGTATTTT; CDR3 protein: CASGLVALDTQYF
D gene: NA; V gene: TRBV7-6; J gene: TRBJ2-7; clone size: few; CDR3 DNA: TGTGCCAGCAGCTTTCAAGGGGCCTACGAGCAGTACTTC; CDR3 protein: CASSFQGAYEQYF
D gene: NA; V gene: TRBV12-3/TRBV12-4; J gene: TRBJ1-2; clone size: many; CDR3 DNA: TGTGCCAGCAGTGCGGGACAAGCTAACTATGGCTACACCTTC; CDR3 protein: CASSAGQANYGYTF
D gene: NA; V gene: TRBV4-3; J gene: TRBJ2-3; clone size: few; CDR3 DNA: TGCGCCAGCAGCCAAGGGGTAACGTATACGCAGTATTTT; CDR3 protein: CASSQGVTYTQYF
D gene: NA; V gene: TRBV12-3/TRBV12-4; J gene: TRBJ2-3; clone size: few; CDR3 DNA: TGTGCCAGCAGTTTGGGCTCTCCTAGCACAGATACGCAGTATTTT; CDR3 protein: CASSLGSPSTDTQYF
D gene: TRBD2; V gene: TRBV4-1; J gene: TRBJ2-3; clone size: few; CDR3 DNA: TGCGCCAGCAGCCAAGTTGAGCGGGGGGCCCTGGGTGATACGCAGTATTTT; CDR3 protein: CASSQVERGALGDTQYF
D gene: NA; V gene: TRBV6-6; J gene: TRBJ1-2; clone size: NA; CDR3 DNA: TGTGCCAGCAGTTACTCGAGAGGGAACTATGGCTACACCTTC; CDR3 protein: CASSYSRGNYGYTF
D gene: TRBD1; V gene: TRBV12-3/TRBV12-4; J gene: TRBJ2-7; clone size: NA; CDR3 DNA: TGTGCCAGCAGTCTCCGGACAGGGTCCTACGAGCAGTACTTC; CDR3 protein: CASSLRTGSYEQYF
D gene: NA; V gene: TRBV2; J gene: TRBJ2-7; clone size: few; CDR3 DNA: TGTGCCAGCGGGACCTACGCCTACGAGCAGTACTTC; CDR3 protein: CASGTYAYEQYF
D gene: TRBD2; V gene: TRBV13; J gene: TRBJ2-1; clone size: few; CDR3 DNA: TGTGCCAGCAGCTTAGAAGCGGGGGGGCTGGTTGAGCAGTTCTTC; CDR3 protein: CASSLEAGGLVEQFF
D gene: NA; V gene: TRBV7-3; J gene: TRBJ2-1; clone size: few; CDR3 DNA: TGTGCCAGCAGCTACGGCCCGGGCTCCTACAATGAGCAGTTCTTC; CDR3 protein: CASSYGPGSYNEQFF
D gene: TRBD2; V gene: TRBV20-1; J gene: TRBJ2-2; clone size: few; CDR3 DNA: TGCAGTGCTAGTCCTCTAGCGGGGAACACCGGGGAGCTGTTTTTT; CDR3 protein: CSASPLAGNTGELFF
D gene: NA; V gene: TRBV7-2; J gene: TRBJ2-5; clone size: NA; CDR3 DNA: TGTGCCAGCAGCTTACCCACACTTACAGAAGGACGAGAGACCCAGTACTTC; CDR3 protein: CASSLPTLTEGRETQYF
D gene: NA; V gene: TRBV6-5; J gene: TRBJ2-3; clone size: NA; CDR3 DNA: TGTGCCAGCAGCACAACTAGCAGTGAGAGTGCAACTAGCACAGATACGCAGTATTTT; CDR3 protein: CASSTTSSESATSTDTQYF
D gene: TRBD1; V gene: TRBV9; J gene: TRBJ1-1; clone size: few; CDR3 DNA: TGTGCCAGCAGCTCCTACAGGGGAAGCACTGAAGCTTTCTTT; CDR3 protein: CASSSYRGSTEAFF
D gene: NA; V gene: TRBV9; J gene: TRBJ1-1; clone size: few; CDR3 DNA: TGTGCCAGCAGCCCTACTAGAGGGAGCACTGAAGCTTTCTTT; CDR3 protein: CASSPTRGSTEAFF
D gene: TRBD1; V gene: TRBV6-6; J gene: TRBJ1-1; clone size: few; CDR3 DNA: TGTGCCAGCAGATCGACAGGGGGTTTCACTGAAGCTTTCTTT; CDR3 protein: CASRSTGGFTEAFF
D gene: TRBD2; V gene: TRBV5-1; J gene: TRBJ2-1; clone size: NA; CDR3 DNA: TGCGCCAGCAGCTTGGATCTAGCGGGAGGTCGGGAGCAGTTCTTC; CDR3 protein: CASSLDLAGGREQFF
D gene: NA; V gene: TRBV7-6; J gene: TRBJ2-3; clone size: NA; CDR3 DNA: TGTGCCAGCAGCTTAACCGCGGCGGACAGCACAGATACGCAGTATTTT; CDR3 protein: CASSLTAADSTDTQYF
D gene: TRBD1; V gene: TRBV6-1; J gene: TRBJ2-1; clone size: NA; CDR3 DNA: TGTGCCAGCAGTTACGGGACAGCCAGGTCCTACAATGAGCAGTTCTTC; CDR3 protein: CASSYGTARSYNEQFF
D gene: TRBD2; V gene: TRBV7-6; J gene: TRBJ2-1; clone size: few; CDR3 DNA: TGTGCCAGCAGCTTAGGAGCGGGAGAATACAATGAGCAGTTCTTC; CDR3 protein: CASSLGAGEYNEQFF